The 15 T cell receptor beta chains in this list originate from one sample, sequenced in a study of T cell repertoires in cytomegalovirus infection. TCRdb called the reads again in MiXCR, with one record for every CDR3 protein. The sample consists of 150,000 to 200,000 distinct CDR3 sequences, about 18% of them appearing once. The sequencing input was CD8+ T cells from PBMCs. The receptors were gathered from a human donor in good health (CMV status not recorded). Some clones in this sample may be carry-over from other donors' samples.

The V and J genes are TRBV5-1 and TRBJ1-1; TRBD1 matches 7 bases. The junction had 4 bases not matched to a gene; V was cut back by 0 bases and J by 5 bases. CDR3 size: 14 residues. CDR1 SGHRS and CDR2 YFSETQ come from the germline V gene. For the CDR3, the DNA is TGCGCCAGCAGCTTGGGGGACAGTGGGACTGAAGCTTTCTTT. It is translated as CASSLGDSGTEAFF.

This clonotype occurred a few times. V and J are TRBV19 and TRBJ1-6; tentatively, D is TRBD1 (6 bases). Germline V gene data show CDR1 as LNHDA and CDR2 as SQIVND (reference sequence). The CDR3 length is 17 residues. V gave up 7 bases and J gave up 0 bases, with 16 bases separating them. This CDR3 is CASTKDRPSSYNSPLHF. The CDR3 DNA is TGTGCCAGTACCAAGGACAGACCGAGCTCCTATAATTCACCCCTCCACTTT.

In its sample, this clonotype was seen a few times. The chain employs TRBV6-8 and TRBJ2-2; 7 positions match TRBD2. This CDR3 has 14 residues. After removal of 2 bases from V and 7 bases from J, the junction contained 4 bases not matched to a gene. Germline lookup yields CDR1 MNHGY and CDR2 SAAAGT. As DNA, the CDR3 is TGTGCCAGCAGTTACGGGGGGGTAAACGGGGAGCTGTTTTTT. Translated, it gives CASSYGGVNGELFF.

The chain carries TRBV6-1 and TRBJ2-1; D is unclear. Per germline, CDR1 MNHNS and CDR2 SASEGT. With 8 bases removed from V and 9 bases from J, the gap between germline ends came to 14 bases. The CDR3 covers 12 residues. Here the CDR3 reads CASGLSSSEQFF. The CDR3 region has the DNA TGTGCCAGCGGTCTATCAAGCAGTGAGCAGTTCTTC.

The chain joins TRBV20-1 to TRBJ2-7; no definite D call. Germline V lookup: CDR1 DFQATT, CDR2 SNEGSKA (reference sequence). V lost 0 bases and J 2 bases, leaving 8 bases between the germline ends. The CDR3 runs to 13 residues. The CDR3 DNA follows: TGCAGTGCTAGAGATGGAAGCGCCTACGAGCAGTACTTC. It specifies CSARDGSAYEQYF.

In this sample, this clonotype turned up a few times. The chain carries TRBV20-1 and TRBJ1-1; maybe TRBD1 (6 bases). CDR1 is DFQATT and CDR2 is SNEGSKA in the germline V gene (reference sequence). V lost 1 base to trimming and J lost 0 bases, with 15 bases between them. This CDR3 has 16 residues. The CDR3 sequence is CSARALLQGMNTEAFF. The CDR3 DNA reads as TGCAGTGCTAGAGCGCTATTACAGGGAATGAACACTGAAGCTTTCTTT.

The chain is built from TRBV5-6 and TRBJ1-1, with a weak D call TRBD1 (5 bases). Germline loops: CDR1 SGHDT, CDR2 YYEEEE. The CDR3 covers 12 residues. V lost 3 bases, J lost 7 bases, and 10 bases lay in between. CDR3 in amino acids: CASSWGPFEAFF. The DNA of the CDR3 is TGTGCCAGCAGCTGGGGACCGTTTGAAGCTTTCTTT. Full variable domain (missing parts from reference TRBV5-6 and TRBJ1-1): DAGVTQSPTHLIKTRGQQVTLRCSPKSGHDTVSWYQQALGQGPQFIFQYYEEEERQRGNFPDRFSGHQFPNYSSELNVNALLLGDSALYLCASSWGPFEAFFGQGTRLTVV.

The genes are TRBV7-6 and TRBJ2-7; possible D gene TRBD1, 8 bases. The CDR3 extends over 15 amino acids. V lost 5 bases and J lost 5, with 19 bases in between. Germline V CDR1 and CDR2: SGHVS, FNYEAQ. The CDR3 bases are TGTGCCAGCAGCCGTGTACAGGGGGGGGGCCACGAGCAGTACTTC. Translated, it gives CASSRVQGGGHEQYF.

This clonotype was counted ten times or more. The chain has TRBV2 and TRBJ2-3, with D perhaps TRBD1 (6 bases). CDR3 length: 15 amino acids. Germline V gene lookup returns CDR1 SNHLY and CDR2 FYNNEI. V lost 4 bases and J lost 0, with 11 bases in between. CDR3 nucleotide sequence: TGTGCCAGCAGTGCGACAGGCCTCAGCACAGATACGCAGTATTTT. Its protein is CASSATGLSTDTQYF.

A remark on this clonotype: A much bigger clone sits one base away, suggesting this may be a read error. It is likely a read error, because the conserved phenylalanine at the end of the CDR3 is missing. In DNA form, the CDR3 reads TGTGCCAGCAGTTGGGACAGCGCCTACGAGCAGTACTTA. Translated: CASSWDSAYEQYL. The chain employs TRBV6-5 and TRBJ2-7; 7 bases match TRBD1. CDR1 and CDR2 (germline): MNHEY, SVGAGI. This CDR3 has 13 amino acids. The V segment lost 4 bases and the J segment 2 bases; nucleotides outside the gene matches: 2.

The V call is TRBV4-1, the J call TRBJ2-7; 12 bases map to TRBD1. V lost 2 bases, J lost 2 bases, and 4 bases stayed unmatched. The CDR3 contains 16 residues. CDR1 is MGHRA and CDR2 is YSYEKL in the germline V gene. CDR3 sequence reads: CASSQLGTGGTYEQYF. DNA of the CDR3: TGCGCCAGCAGCCAACTAGGGACAGGGGGCACCTACGAGCAGTACTTC.

V gene TRBV7-9 combines with J gene TRBJ2-7; TRBD1 matches at 9 bases. The length of the CDR3 is 16 residues. Trimming at V came to 5 bases and at J to 3 bases, leaving 11 bases not matched to a gene. Germline lookup yields CDR1 SEHNR and CDR2 FQNEAQ (reference sequence). CDR3 nucleotide sequence: TGTGCCAGCAGCCCCCCGGGGGACAGGGTTCTCTACGAGCAGTACTTC. This encodes CASSPPGDRVLYEQYF.

On this clonotype itself: Since no conserved phenylalanine or tryptophan closes the CDR3, a read error is the likely cause. The chain carries TRBV18 and TRBJ1-1; weak D call: TRBD1 (5 bases). The germline CDR1 and CDR2 sequences are KGHSH and LQKENI. Trimming pared 3 bases from V and 4 bases from J, leaving 12 bases between. The CDR3 length is 14 residues. The CDR3 is CASSPGDLGTEAFC. DNA of the CDR3: TGTGCCAGCTCACCGGGGGATCTCGGCACTGAAGCTTTCTGT.

V gene TRBV20-1 combines with J gene TRBJ2-1; D is possibly TRBD2 (6 bases). Trimming left V 5 bases short and J 4 bases short, with 15 bases between. The length of the CDR3 is 14 residues. Germline lookup yields CDR1 DFQATT and CDR2 SNEGSKA (reference sequence). CDR3 sequence reads: CSADEGRGYNEQFF. The CDR3 nucleotides read TGCAGTGCTGACGAAGGGCGGGGATACAATGAGCAGTTCTTC.

This clonotype showed up just a few times. The V gene is TRBV7-6, the J gene TRBJ2-7; tentative D call: TRBD1 (6 bases). This CDR3 contains 12 residues. The germline CDR1 and CDR2 sequences are SGHVS and FNYEAQ. Trimming took off 5 bases at V and 5 bases at J, with 10 bases between the two ends. As DNA, the CDR3 is TGTGCCAGCAGCGCCAGGACAGACGAGCAGTACTTC. Protein sequence: CASSARTDEQYF.